This record concerns one T cell receptor (beta chain) sequence. Its antigen specificity is not known. Base qualities are not provided; no much larger clone lies one nucleotide away. V is cut by 0 bases and J by 4 bases, and the space between the germline ends is 7 bases. From the cysteine up to the phenylalanine, the CDR3 has a length of 13 residues. The read is trimmed to its CDR3 DNA, 39 bases read in frame from base 1. CDR1 and CDR2, per the germline V gene, are SGDLS and YYNGEE. The method behind the library was PCR. Instrument on record: Illumina HiSeq 4000. Bulk TCR libraries were made following a previously described method, with the TCR primers given in Table S5. The Qiagen AllPrep DNA/RNA kit was used to purify total RNA. Before analysis, reads from multiple sequencing runs of the same library were pooled. In the paper's pipeline: Only reads with exact TCR constant sequence were kept, trimmed to 150 nt, and grouped by their 12-nt molecular barcodes. Reads within each barcode group were sub-clustered using a 15% Levenshtein threshold, and quality-weighted consensus sequences were constructed for each RNA molecule. Non-functional sequences were excluded, and lower-count sequences lying one edit away from another sequence were also excluded. On the basis of fitting two negative binomial distributions, barcode sub-clusters with fewer than 20% of the maximum read count were discarded. TCRdb trimmed public reads at Q25 via fastp, called clones via MiXCR and kept in-frame beta chains. Merged by CDR3 protein, the rows form single entries marked with the most common genes and DNA. The V and J calls, along with clone size, are taken from TCRdb and not from the paper's own processing. The sample table lists about 640,000 distinct CDR3 sequences, just under 20% of them with a count of one. The ten largest clones represent roughly 0.9% of the sample.

The sample originates from a study of molecular identifiers for immune sequencing clone quantification (dated by TCRdb to between 2017 and 2018). Background for the entire study: For a replicate experiment, RNA from 20,000 or 100,000 naive CD8 T cells was divided into five aliquots, and four of the five aliquots were sequenced. CD8 T cells were used in a methods study to benchmark molecular-identifier clustering-based TCR repertoire sequencing (MIDCIRS) and TCR RNA copy counting.

Naive CD8 T cell libraries were made from roughly 20,000 to 1,000,000 sorted cells using 10%, 30% or 50% of purified RNA. On a BD FACSAria II, naive CD8 T cells were FACS-sorted as CD8+CD4-CCR7+CD45RA+ and collected into RLT Plus buffer. To test detection sensitivity, Jurkat RNA equal to around 10 TCR copies was added to samples of about 19,000-1,100,000 naive CD8 T cells. CD8 T cells were enriched with RosetteSep CD8+ T Cell Enrichment Cocktail and Ficoll-Paque, followed by ACK red cell lysis. Broader findings and caveats from the paper: When barcode sub-clustering was not used, chimeric consensus sequences inflated TCR diversity, with chimeras reaching as high as 47%. Highly expanded clone sizes could be underestimated because identical TCR molecules may share a barcode. Modeling gave 3 to 3.5 recovered TCR RNA copies per cell versus 7.5 to 10 by digital PCR, implying approximately 30% capture efficiency. Spiked-in Jurkat TCR RNA equal to a single cell's worth was reported to be detectable even within 1,100,000 naive CD8 T cells. Clones above 20 RNA copies held over 97% of molecules in CMV-specific effector cells but under 1% in naive cells. Spiked-in Jurkat TCR RNA (about ten copies' worth), which is not part of the donor repertoire, was contained in the naive libraries.

The sequence came from a human donor in good health. Some libraries in this study had Jurkat cell RNA spiked in. The specimen was naive CD8+ T cells from blood, with Jurkat cell RNA spiked in. What the cell subset or site label conveys for this sample: FACS-sorted CD8+CD4-CCR7+CD45RA+ naive T cells. The chain employs TRBV9 and TRBJ1-1; the D gene cannot be named for sure. Here is the DNA: TGTGCCAGCAGCGTAGACCAGAGCACTGAAGCTTTCTTT. It is translated as CASSVDQSTEAFF.